A selection of T cell receptor beta chains follows, all from one sample in a study of shared clonotypes between healthy human individuals. Profiling relied on immunoSEQ multiplex PCR, and the TCRdb table lists in-frame clones only, not all of them. The sample yields more than 900,000 clones, around 78% seen once. The specimen was memory CD4+ T cells from PBMCs. These receptors all come from a man aged 18 to 30 in good health. Some clones in this sample may be carry-over from other donors' samples. Both conserved end residues are part of each CDR3.

V	J	CDR3
TRBV7-9	TRBJ2-7	CASSLTGAYYEQYF
TRBV7-2	TRBJ2-5	CASSLGGDGETQYF
TRBV7-9	TRBJ1-1	CASSPQYGYTEAFF
TRBV10-3	TRBJ2-1	CAISDHGGGQGIGNEQFF
TRBV30	TRBJ1-1	CAWINVREAFF
TRBV28	TRBJ1-2	CASSSSTGNYGYTF
TRBV7-9	TRBJ2-3	CASSFGTRGDDTQYF
TRBV4-1	TRBJ2-3	CASSLSSGRAGDTQYF
TRBV7-9	TRBJ2-3	CASSKSLGTQYF
TRBV29-1	TRBJ2-7	CSVERGQGNYEQYF
TRBV30	TRBJ1-5	CAWGGGMGQPQHF
TRBV21-1	TRBJ2-7	CASSKLDSTALRDQPYEQYF
TRBV7-6	TRBJ2-2	CASSLMGGAGVPGELFF
TRBV10-3	TRBJ2-1	CASTGTGINEQFF
TRBV30	TRBJ2-7	CAWSVRARGQYF
TRBV28	TRBJ1-2	CASSLWTGGYGYTF
TRBV2	TRBJ2-3	CADSSAPRDTQYF
TRBV28	TRBJ2-1	CASSRPIAITYNEQFF
TRBV6-5	TRBJ2-1	CASSFTGTGRNEQFF
TRBV29-1	TRBJ2-7	CSATTSGRGRSYEQYF
TRBV7-2	NA	CASSPGGPREQYF
TRBV5-4	TRBJ1-5	CASSREGNQPQHF
TRBV11-2	TRBJ1-1	CASSPRTGMNTEAFF
TRBV20-1	TRBJ2-1	CSARRRDEQFF
TRBV19	TRBJ1-2	CASRTGQAFYYGYTF
TRBV5-5	TRBJ2-7	CASSARGRRTSYEQYF
TRBV19	TRBJ1-5	CASSIRDQPQHF
TRBV29-1	TRBJ1-4	CSVRTGDYEKLFF
TRBV7-2	TRBJ1-2	CASRGGTAWGYTF
TRBV18	TRBJ2-7	CASSQGTGTYEQYF
TRBV29-1	TRBJ2-5	CSGGGQTQYF
TRBV18	TRBJ2-5	CASSPPQGAWETQYF